Listed here is a single TCR beta chain. As yet, its antigen is unknown. CDR3 length equals 15 residues. Per the germline V gene, CDR1 is MRHNA and CDR2 is SNTAGT. Between the trimmed V and J ends, which lost 4 bases and 2 bases, there was a span of 14 bases. The sample is drawn from a study of shared clonotypes between healthy human individuals. Study conclusions and caveats: Relative to their counterparts shared across all four donors, non-shared clonotypes exhibited diminished generation probabilities. Clonotype sharing among donors, it was expected, would be affected by sequencing depth.

Healthy adults negative for HIV, lacking recent acute infections or vaccinations, served as donors. The assay used deep level. Assay: immunoSEQ multiplex PCR; the TCRdb copy retains only in-frame clones and omits some. This repertoire shows some 2,500,000 clones, approximately 93% found once; its top ten account for 0.36%. The source material was naive CD4+ T cells from PBMCs. Subset described: CD45RA+ positively selected. The chain carries TRBV6-4 and TRBJ1-1; D is undetermined. This receptor was taken from a man between 18 and 35 years old in good health. Some clones in this sample may be carry-over from other donors' samples. The CDR3 coding sequence is TGTGCCAGCAGTGCGATTCCGGGAGCAAACACTGAAGCTTTCTTT. Residues: CASSAIPGANTEAFF.